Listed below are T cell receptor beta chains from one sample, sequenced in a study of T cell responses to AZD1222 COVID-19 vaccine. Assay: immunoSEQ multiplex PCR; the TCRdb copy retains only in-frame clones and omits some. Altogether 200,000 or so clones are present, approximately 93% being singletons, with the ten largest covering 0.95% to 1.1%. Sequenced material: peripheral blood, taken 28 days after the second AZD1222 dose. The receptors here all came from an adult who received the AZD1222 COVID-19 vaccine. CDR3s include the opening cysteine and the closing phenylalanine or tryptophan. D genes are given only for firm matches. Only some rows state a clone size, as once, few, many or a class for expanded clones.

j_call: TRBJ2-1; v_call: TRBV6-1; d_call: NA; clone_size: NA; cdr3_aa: CASSEAGGTYNEQFF; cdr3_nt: TGTGCCAGCAGTGAAGCGGGGGGGACATACAATGAGCAGTTCTTC
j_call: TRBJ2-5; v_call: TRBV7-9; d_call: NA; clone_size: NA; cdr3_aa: CASSPLRRLGGETQYF; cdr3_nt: TGTGCCAGCAGCCCCCTACGTCGCTTGGGGGGAGAGACCCAGTACTTC
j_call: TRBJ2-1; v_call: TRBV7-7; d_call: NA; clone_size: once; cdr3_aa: CASKRDSSYNEQFF; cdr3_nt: TGTGCCAGCAAGCGGGACAGCTCCTACAATGAGCAGTTCTTC
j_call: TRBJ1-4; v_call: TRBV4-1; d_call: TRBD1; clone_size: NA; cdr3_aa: CASNQRTGGTTNEKLFF; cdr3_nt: TGCGCCAGCAACCAGCGGACAGGAGGTACAACTAATGAAAAACTGTTTTTT
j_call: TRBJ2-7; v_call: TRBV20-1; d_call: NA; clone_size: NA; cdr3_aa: CSASVGGSRDEQYF; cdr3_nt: TGCAGTGCTAGTGTCGGGGGATCAAGGGACGAGCAGTACTTC
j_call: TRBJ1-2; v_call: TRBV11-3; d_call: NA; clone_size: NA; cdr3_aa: CARGVPSLNYGYTF; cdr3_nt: TGTGCCAGGGGGGTACCCTCCCTTAACTATGGCTACACCTTC
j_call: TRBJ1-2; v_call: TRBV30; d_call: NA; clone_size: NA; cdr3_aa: CACNTPWGYGYTF; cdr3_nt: TGTGCCTGCAACACTCCGTGGGGCTATGGCTACACCTTC
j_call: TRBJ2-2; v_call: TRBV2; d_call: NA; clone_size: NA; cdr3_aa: CASSEAQAIVGGELFF; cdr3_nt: TGTGCCAGCAGTGAAGCGCAGGCTATTGTAGGCGGGGAGCTGTTTTTT
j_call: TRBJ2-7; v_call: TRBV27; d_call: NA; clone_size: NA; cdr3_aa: CASSYPAGEQYF; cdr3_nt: TGTGCCAGCAGCTACCCAGCGGGCGAGCAGTACTTC
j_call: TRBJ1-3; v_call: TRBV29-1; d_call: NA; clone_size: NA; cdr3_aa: CSATIRNTIYF; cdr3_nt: TGCAGCGCCACCATCCGAAACACCATATATTTT
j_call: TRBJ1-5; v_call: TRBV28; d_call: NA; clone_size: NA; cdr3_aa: CASTDRIYQPQHF; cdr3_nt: TGTGCCAGCACCGACAGGATTTACCAGCCCCAGCATTTT
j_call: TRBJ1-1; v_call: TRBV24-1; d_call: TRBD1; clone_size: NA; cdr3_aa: CATSDLTTGPEAFF; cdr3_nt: TGTGCCACCAGTGATTTGACGACAGGGCCTGAAGCTTTCTTT
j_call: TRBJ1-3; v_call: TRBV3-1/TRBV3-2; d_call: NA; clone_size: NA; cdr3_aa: CASSLGQPEGGNTIYF; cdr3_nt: TGTGCCAGCAGCCTCGGACAGCCCGAGGGTGGAAACACCATATATTTT
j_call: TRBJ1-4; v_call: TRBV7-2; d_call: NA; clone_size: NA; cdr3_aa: CASSLVGWLKLFF; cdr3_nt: TGTGCCAGCAGCTTAGTCGGTTGGTTGAAACTGTTTTTT
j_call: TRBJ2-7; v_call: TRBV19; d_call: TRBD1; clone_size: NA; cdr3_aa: CASSIEGQGYEQYF; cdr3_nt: TGTGCCAGTAGTATAGAAGGACAGGGCTACGAGCAGTACTTC
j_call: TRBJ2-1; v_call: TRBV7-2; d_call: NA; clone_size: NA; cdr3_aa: CASSRGGAHNEQFF; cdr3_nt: TGTGCCAGCAGCCGTGGCGGAGCTCACAATGAGCAGTTCTTC
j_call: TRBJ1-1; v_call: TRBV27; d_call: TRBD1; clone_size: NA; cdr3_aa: CASQGAENTEAFF; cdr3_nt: TGTGCCAGCCAGGGGGCCGAGAACACTGAAGCTTTCTTT
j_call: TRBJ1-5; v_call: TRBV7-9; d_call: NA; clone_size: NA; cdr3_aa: CASSHERQPQHF; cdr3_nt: TGTGCCAGCAGCCATGAGCGACAGCCCCAGCATTTT
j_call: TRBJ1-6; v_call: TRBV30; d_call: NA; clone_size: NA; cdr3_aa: CAWNPPGWDSPLHF; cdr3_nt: TGTGCCTGGAACCCGCCGGGGTGGGATTCACCCCTCCACTTT
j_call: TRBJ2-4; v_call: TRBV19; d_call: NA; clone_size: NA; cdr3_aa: CASSILRGFAKNIQYF; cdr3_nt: TGTGCCAGTAGTATCTTGCGGGGTTTCGCCAAAAACATTCAGTACTTC
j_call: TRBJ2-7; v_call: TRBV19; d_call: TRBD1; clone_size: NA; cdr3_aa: CASSAWTGSYEQYF; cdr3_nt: TGTGCCAGTAGTGCGTGGACAGGCTCCTACGAGCAGTACTTC
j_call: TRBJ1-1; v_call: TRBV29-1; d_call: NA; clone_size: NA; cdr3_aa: CSVVGGSSGEAFF; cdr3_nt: TGCAGCGTTGTGGGGGGGTCCTCTGGTGAAGCTTTCTTT
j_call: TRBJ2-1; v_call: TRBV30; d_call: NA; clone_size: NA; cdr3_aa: CAWSRQVNEQFF; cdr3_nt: TGTGCCTGGAGTCGACAGGTCAATGAGCAGTTCTTC
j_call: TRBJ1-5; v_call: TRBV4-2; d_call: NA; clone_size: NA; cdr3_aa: CASSQVDQPQHF; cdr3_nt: TGTGCCAGCAGCCAAGTAGATCAGCCCCAGCATTTT
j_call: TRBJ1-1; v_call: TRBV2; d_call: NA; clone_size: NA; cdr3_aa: CASSSGATEAFF; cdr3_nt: TGTGCCAGCAGTTCAGGGGCCACTGAAGCTTTCTTT
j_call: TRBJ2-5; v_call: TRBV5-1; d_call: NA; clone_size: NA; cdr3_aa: CASSPSYQETQYF; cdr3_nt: TGCGCCAGCAGCCCGTCCTACCAAGAGACCCAGTACTTC
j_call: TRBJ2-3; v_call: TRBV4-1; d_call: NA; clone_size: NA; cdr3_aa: CASSQVNMGFTDTQYF; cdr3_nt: TGCGCCAGCAGCCAAGTGAATATGGGTTTCACAGATACGCAGTATTTT
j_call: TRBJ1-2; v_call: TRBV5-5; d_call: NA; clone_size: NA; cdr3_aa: CASSPSKTTPGYTF; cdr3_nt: TGTGCCAGCAGCCCCTCCAAGACGACACCTGGCTACACCTTC
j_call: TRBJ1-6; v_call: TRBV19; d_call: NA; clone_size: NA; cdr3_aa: CASGRGLYQNSPLHF; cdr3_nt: TGTGCCAGTGGCCGAGGGCTTTACCAAAATTCACCCCTCCACTTT